These 5 T cell receptor beta chains came from one sample sequenced in a study of a mutant IDH1 vaccine in newly diagnosed glioma. These receptors lack a known antigen. Assay: immunoSEQ multiplex PCR; the TCRdb copy retains only in-frame clones and omits some. Among over 40,000 clones, 81% were seen once, and the ten largest hold roughly 5%. Time point: week 35, safety follow-up. What each vaccine dose contained was 300 ug of mutant IDH1 20-mer peptide, accompanied by topical imiquimod. Sequencing was performed on PBMCs, taken from a glioma patient whose treatment included an IDH1 peptide vaccine. The origin of the receptors is a woman in her forties with glioma. Some clones in this sample may be carry-over from other donors' samples.

The V call is TRBV9, the J call TRBJ2-5, with D maybe TRBD1 (8 bases). The germline gives CDR1 SGDLS, CDR2 YYNGEE. V lost 4 bases and J 4 bases, leaving 17 bases between the germline ends. This CDR3 is 15 amino acids long. The CDR3 DNA follows: TGTGCCAGCAGCTTGGTACAGGGGGGGGTAGAGACCCAGTACTTC. Translation gives CASSLVQGGVETQYF.

The chain carries TRBV9 and TRBJ2-7; D could derive from TRBD1 or TRBD2 (5 bases each). This CDR3 has 15 amino acids. Germline lookup yields CDR1 SGDLS and CDR2 YYNGEE. Between the trimmed V and J ends, which lost 1 base and 2 bases, there was a span of 13 bases. The CDR3 sequence is CASSVLGTATYEQYF. The CDR3 bases are TGTGCCAGCAGCGTACTGGGGACGGCTACCTACGAGCAGTACTTC.

V gene TRBV19 combines with J gene TRBJ2-7; 7 positions match TRBD1. CDR3 size: 15 residues. Germline values: CDR1 LNHDA, CDR2 SQIVND (reference sequence). With 3 bases clipped from V and 1 base from J, the junction kept 6 bases outside the gene matches. CDR3 DNA: TGTGCCAGTAGTATTCCGGGACAGACATCCTACGAGCAGTACTTC. This translates into CASSIPGQTSYEQYF.

The chain uses TRBV4-1 and TRBJ1-1, with D perhaps matching TRBD1 (5 bases). The CDR3 contains 14 residues. Trimming pared 2 bases from V and 6 bases from J, leaving 13 bases between. Germline lookup yields CDR1 MGHRA and CDR2 YSYEKL. CDR3 residues: CASSQRQTGPEAFF. The CDR3 bases are TGCGCCAGCAGCCAAAGACAGACGGGACCTGAAGCTTTCTTT.

The chain links TRBV30 to TRBJ2-1; tentative D call: TRBD2 (6 bases). Trimming cost V 0 bases and J 2 bases, with 11 bases left between them. The CDR3 totals 15 residues. Germline CDR1 reads GTSNPN; CDR2 reads SVGIG (reference sequence). The CDR3: CAWSVGGLAYNEQFF. The CDR3 nucleotides are TGTGCCTGGAGTGTCGGGGGACTCGCCTACAATGAGCAGTTCTTC.